This section outlines one T cell receptor (beta chain) sequence together with its context. This entry is derived from a study of shared clonotypes between healthy human individuals. Sequencing used immunoSEQ multiplex PCR; TCRdb keeps in-frame clones, though not all of them. The table shows about 2.2 million clones, with 93% occurring only once. Selected positively for CCR7 and CD45RO-negative, naive CD8 cells excluded terminally differentiated effector memory CD45RA+ cells. The source material was naive CD8+ T cells from PBMCs. The sequence was obtained from a man aged 18 to 35 in good health. Some clones in this sample may be carry-over from other donors' samples.

The CDR3 DNA follows: TGTGCCAGCAGTGACCCGATAACAGGGATACCTGAAGCTTTCTTT. Translated, it gives CASSDPITGIPEAFF. The chain couples TRBV6-4 to TRBJ1-1; possibly TRBD1 for D (6 bases). The V end was cut by 2 bases, the J end by 6 bases, with 16 bases between. CDR3 length: 15 amino acids. Germline-derived CDR1 and CDR2 are MRHNA and SNTAGT.